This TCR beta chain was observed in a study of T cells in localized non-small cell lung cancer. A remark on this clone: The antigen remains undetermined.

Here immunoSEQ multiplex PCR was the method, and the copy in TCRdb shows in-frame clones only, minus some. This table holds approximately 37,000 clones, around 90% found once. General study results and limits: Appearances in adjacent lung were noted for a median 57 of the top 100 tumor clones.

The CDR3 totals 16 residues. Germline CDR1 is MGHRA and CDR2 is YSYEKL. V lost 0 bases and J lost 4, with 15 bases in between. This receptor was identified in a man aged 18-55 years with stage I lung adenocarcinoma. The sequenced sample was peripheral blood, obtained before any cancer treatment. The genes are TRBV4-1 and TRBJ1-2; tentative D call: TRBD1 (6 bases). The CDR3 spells CASSQDQVDRTYGYTF. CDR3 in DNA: TGCGCCAGCAGCCAAGATCAGGTCGACAGGACCTATGGCTACACCTTC.